The 14 T cell receptor beta chains reported below all come from one sample, sequenced in a study of blood T cell repertoires in COVID-19. Sequenced by immunoSEQ multiplex PCR; TCRdb stores in-frame clones only, minus some. Of roughly 52,000 clones listed, approximately 85% are singletons. The sample comprised peripheral blood. These receptors were collected from a human donor in a cohort sampled during active COVID-19.

The chain links TRBV15 to TRBJ2-4; possible D gene TRBD1, 6 bases. The CDR3 loop spans 15 amino acids. V was pared by 1 base and J by 2 bases, with 9 bases between. Per germline, CDR1 LNHNV and CDR2 YYDKDF (reference sequence). DNA for the CDR3: TGTGCCACCAGCAGAGTAGGGGGAACCAAAAACATTCAGTACTTC. This sequence encodes CATSRVGGTKNIQYF.

This clone was counted a few times. Other nucleotide sequences in the sample specify the same CDR3. This chain uses TRBV6-5 with TRBJ2-6; tentative D call: TRBD1 (5 bases). CDR1 and CDR2 from the germline V gene are MNHEY and SVGAGI. Trimming took 4 bases from V and 4 from J, leaving 11 bases between them. This CDR3 has 15 residues. For the CDR3, the DNA is TGTGCCAGCAGTTCCGCAGGGTCGGGGGCCAACGTCCTGACTTTC. It specifies CASSSAGSGANVLTF.

The chain employs TRBV29-1 and TRBJ2-7; 11 nucleotides align to TRBD2. This CDR3 is built from 15 residues. V was clipped by 6 bases and J by 7 bases; unmatched bases: 14. Germline V gene data show CDR1 as SQVTM and CDR2 as ANQGSEA. The CDR3 region is CSVGGSGRAIGEQYF. CDR3 DNA sequence: TGCAGCGTCGGAGGTAGCGGGAGGGCCATAGGAGAGCAGTACTTC.

The genes are TRBV6-1 and TRBJ2-4; 7 bases agree with TRBD2. The CDR3 has 15 residues. CDR1 MNHNS and CDR2 SASEGT come from the germline V gene. The V gene end was trimmed by 1 base and the J gene end by 1 base; junction bases not matched to a gene: 1. The CDR3 region has the DNA TGTGCCAGCAGTGAAGTGGGGGGGGCCAAAAACATTCAGTACTTC. Translation: CASSEVGGAKNIQYF.

The chain carries TRBV10-3 and TRBJ2-5, with 7 positions matching TRBD1. The CDR3 loop spans 15 amino acids. V shed 6 bases and J 2 bases; nucleotides not matched to a gene: 9. The V gene's germline CDR1 is ENHRY and CDR2 SYGVKD. The CDR3 reads CAIRGQLRPQETQYF. The CDR3 region has the DNA TGTGCCATCAGGGGACAGTTAAGGCCACAAGAGACCCAGTACTTC.

The genes are TRBV9 and TRBJ2-7; D is possibly TRBD2 (6 bases). The CDR3 is 17 residues long. V was trimmed by 0 bases and J by 3 bases, leaving 19 bases between them. Germline values: CDR1 SGDLS, CDR2 YYNGEE. CDR3 residues: CASSVASPAGLLYEQYF. The CDR3 region has the DNA TGTGCCAGCAGCGTAGCGTCCCCTGCGGGACTTCTCTACGAGCAGTACTTC.

The count of this clone is one. The rearrangement joins TRBV5-4 to TRBJ1-2; TRBD1 agrees at 8 bases. The CDR3 runs 13 residues. Germline trimming cut 10 bases from V and 8 bases from J; bases unmatched to any gene: 13. Per germline, CDR1 SGHNT and CDR2 YYREEE (reference sequence). DNA of the CDR3: TGTGCCGCGACAACAGTACAGGGGGGAGGCTACACCTTC. It codes for CAATTVQGGGYTF.

The chain recombines TRBV5-4 with TRBJ2-5; D is undetermined. CDR3 length equals 14 residues. V lost 4 bases, J lost 4 bases, and 14 bases lay in between. The germline V gene encodes CDR1 SGHNT and CDR2 YYREEE (reference sequence). CDR3 in amino acids: CASSIWSVLETQYF. CDR3 DNA sequence: TGTGCCAGCAGCATCTGGTCGGTCTTAGAGACCCAGTACTTC.

The sample holds a few counts of this clone. The chain combines TRBV30 with TRBJ1-1, with 9 nucleotides matching TRBD1. The trim removed 2 bases at V and 14 bases at J, leaving 6 bases unmatched. Germline values: CDR1 GTSNPN, CDR2 SVGIG (reference sequence). The CDR3 is made up of 11 amino acids. For the CDR3, the DNA is TGTGCCTGGAGTCTAGGGACAGGGACCTTCTTT. Residues: CAWSLGTGTFF.

The rearrangement uses TRBV5-1 and TRBJ2-2; TRBD2 might be the D (5 bases). Looked up from germline, CDR1 is SGHRS and CDR2 is YFSETQ. This CDR3 has 14 amino acids. V lost 1 base to trimming and J lost 1 base, with 5 bases between them. CDR3 loop: CASSLRGNTGELFF. The CDR3 DNA sequence: TGCGCCAGCAGCTTGCGGGGGAACACCGGGGAGCTGTTTTTT.

CDR3 residues: CASSKPAGLVSLF. CDR3 nucleotides: TGTGCCAGCAGCAAACCGGCAGGTTTAGTCTCCCTCTTC. This chain connects TRBV21-1 to TRBJ2-7; the D call TRBD1 from the table was never checked on the DNA. TRBV21-1 is described as a pseudogene. CDR3 size: 13 residues.

In this sample, this clone turned up a few times. V usage is TRBV9 and J usage is TRBJ2-3; D gene unclear. CDR1 and CDR2 from the germline V gene are SGDLS and YYNGEE. The CDR3 is 12 residues long. The ends were cut back, 4 bases at V and 10 bases at J, with 13 bases in the middle. The DNA for the CDR3 is TGTGCCAGCAGCCCTAAGGAGAGCCCGCAGTATTTT. Residues: CASSPKESPQYF.

This clone was seen a single time. The CDR3 region has the DNA TGTGCCAGCAGGACAGGGGGCGTCTACGAGCAGTACTTC. Its translation is CASRTGGVYEQYF. The V gene is TRBV28, the J gene TRBJ2-7, with 10 bases identical to TRBD1. This CDR3 is 13 amino acids long. Trimming removed 6 bases from V and 3 bases from J; junction bases left unmatched: 2. Germline V CDR1 and CDR2: MDHEN, SYDVKM.

This chain joins TRBV7-2 and TRBJ1-2, with TRBD1 as a possible D gene (6 bases). Germline V gene lookup returns CDR1 SGHTA and CDR2 FQGNSA. CDR3 size: 16 residues. V gave up 0 bases and J gave up 2 bases, with 13 bases separating them. CDR3 loop: CASSLAQGQTNYGYTF. CDR3 coding DNA: TGTGCCAGCAGCTTAGCCCAAGGACAGACAAACTATGGCTACACCTTC.